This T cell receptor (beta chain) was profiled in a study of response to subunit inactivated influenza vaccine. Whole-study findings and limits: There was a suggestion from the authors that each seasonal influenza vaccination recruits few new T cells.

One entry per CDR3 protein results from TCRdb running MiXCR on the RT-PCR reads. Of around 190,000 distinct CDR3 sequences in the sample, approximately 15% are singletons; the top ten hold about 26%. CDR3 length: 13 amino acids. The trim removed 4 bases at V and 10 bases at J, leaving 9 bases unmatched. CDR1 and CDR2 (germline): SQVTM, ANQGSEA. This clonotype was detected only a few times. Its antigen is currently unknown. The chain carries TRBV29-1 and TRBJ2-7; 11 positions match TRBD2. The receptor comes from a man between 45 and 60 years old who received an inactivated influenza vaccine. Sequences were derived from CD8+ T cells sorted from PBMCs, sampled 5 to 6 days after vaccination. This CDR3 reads CSVGRASGGTQYF. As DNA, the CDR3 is TGCAGCGTTGGAAGGGCTAGCGGGGGGACACAGTACTTC.